A single sample gave rise to the 25 T cell receptor beta chains below, sequenced in a study of CD8 T cells in ankylosing spondylitis. Their recognized antigens are unknown. TCRdb analysed the 5' RACE reads with MiXCR anew, one entry per CDR3 protein. The table records about 700,000 distinct CDR3 sequences, roughly 19% of them present only once. Overall study findings and caveats: Made up of 7 to 9 highly homologous variants, a TCR beta motif appeared characteristic of ankylosing spondylitis blood.

Sequencing used blood, either unsorted or a sorted T cell fraction (not recorded which). Every receptor here comes from a male donor with ankylosing spondylitis.

V and J are TRBV4-1 and TRBJ2-3, with TRBD2 identical over 11 bases. In germline, CDR1 is MGHRA, CDR2 YSYEKL. The CDR3 totals 20 residues. The V segment lost 0 bases and the J segment 1 base; nucleotides outside the gene matches: 12. The CDR3 here is CASSQDSASGGLLRTDTQYF. For the CDR3, the DNA is TGCGCCAGCAGCCAAGATTCGGCTAGCGGGGGGTTACTCCGCACAGATACGCAGTATTTT.

Only a few counts were recorded for this clonotype. The J gene is TRBJ2-3, the V gene TRBV27, with a possible D match to TRBD2 (5 bases). The ends were cut back, 6 bases at V and 1 base at J, with 14 bases in the middle. Germline CDR1 is MNHEY and CDR2 is SMNVEV (reference sequence). The length of the CDR3 is 15 residues. CDR3 DNA sequence: TGTGCCAGCAGCCCTAGCCGGTTTGGCACAGATACGCAGTATTTT. Protein: CASSPSRFGTDTQYF.

This clonotype has only a few counts. CDR3 protein: CASTNPGHPLLPTGELFF. The CDR3 DNA reads as TGTGCCAGCACCAACCCGGGTCACCCCCTACTCCCCACCGGGGAGCTGTTTTTT. This sequence joins TRBV6-4 and TRBJ2-2; D gene unclear. Germline V gene lookup returns CDR1 MRHNA and CDR2 SNTAGT. V was shortened by 7 bases and J by 4 bases, with 25 bases between the two germline ends. The CDR3 totals 18 residues.

The gene calls are TRBV5-1 and TRBJ2-5; weak D call: TRBD1 (5 bases). Trimming took 1 base from V and 1 from J, leaving 8 bases between them. Germline V gives CDR1 SGHRS, CDR2 YFSETQ. The CDR3 is 14 amino acids. CDR3 coding DNA: TGCGCCAGCAGCTTGTATAGGGGCCAAGAGACCCAGTACTTC. As protein: CASSLYRGQETQYF.

This clonotype was observed a few times. This rearrangement joins TRBV6-1 to TRBJ1-1; 9 bases are a match to TRBD1. CDR3 size: 16 residues. Losses at the gene ends were 7 bases for V and 5 bases for J; bases not matched to a gene: 14. The V gene's germline CDR1 is MNHNS and CDR2 SASEGT. The CDR3 nucleotides read TGTGCCAGCACCCCGGGACAGGGCGAGAAGGGAACTGAAGCTTTCTTT. Translated: CASTPGQGEKGTEAFF.

This chain joins TRBV6-5 and TRBJ2-3; 9 bases align to TRBD2. The V gene end was trimmed by 0 bases and the J gene end by 2 bases; junction bases not matched to a gene: 9. The CDR3 totals 18 residues. CDR1 MNHEY and CDR2 SVGAGI come from the germline V gene. CDR3 region: CASSYSRASGTFTDTQYF. In nucleotides, the CDR3 is TGTGCCAGCAGTTACTCGAGGGCTAGCGGGACTTTCACAGATACGCAGTATTTT.

The genes are TRBV28 and TRBJ2-7; D call uncertain. Germline CDR1 reads MDHEN; CDR2 reads SYDVKM. This CDR3 contains 13 residues. Trimming took off 4 bases at V and 3 bases at J, with 10 bases between the two ends. The CDR3 protein is CASSSTYNYEQYF. CDR3 nucleotides: TGTGCCAGCAGTTCCACCTATAACTACGAGCAGTACTTC.

The genes are TRBV20-1 and TRBJ1-1, with 9 bases that match TRBD1. The V segment lost 3 bases and the J segment 4 bases; nucleotides outside the gene matches: 6. The germline gives CDR1 DFQATT, CDR2 SNEGSKA (reference sequence). The CDR3 sequence is 14 residues long. This CDR3 reads CSARPGGQGTEAFF. The DNA for the CDR3 is TGCAGTGCTAGGCCCGGGGGACAGGGCACTGAAGCTTTCTTT.

This clonotype was counted between two and nine times. The chain recombines TRBV7-2 with TRBJ2-2; D ambiguous. V gave up 1 base and J gave up 0 bases, with 6 bases separating them. Germline CDR1 and CDR2: SGHTA and FQGNSA. The CDR3 has 15 residues. CDR3 nucleotides: TGTGCCAGCAGCTTAGTTACTACGAACACCGGGGAGCTGTTTTTT. Protein sequence: CASSLVTTNTGELFF.

This clonotype came up a few times. The chain joins TRBV6-5 to TRBJ1-1; no firm D call. Deletions cut 2 bases from V and 6 bases from J, with 7 bases between. There are 12 residues in the CDR3. The germline CDR1 and CDR2 sequences are MNHEY and SVGAGI. Here the CDR3 DNA reads TGTGCCAGCAGTTACGCGGGGTCTGAAGCTTTCTTT. It encodes CASSYAGSEAFF.

This rearrangement joins TRBV12-3 or TRBV12-4 to TRBJ2-7; 11 nucleotides match TRBD2. The CDR3 has 15 residues. With 6 bases clipped from V and 2 bases from J, the junction kept 6 bases outside the gene matches. In DNA, the CDR3 is TGTGCCAGCAGCAAAGGGACTAGCGGAACCTACGAGCAGTACTTC. Translated, it gives CASSKGTSGTYEQYF.

V gene TRBV7-9 combines with J gene TRBJ2-7, with TRBD1 identical over 7 bases. The V gene's germline CDR1 is SEHNR and CDR2 FQNEAQ (reference sequence). This CDR3 has 15 amino acids. J gave up 2 bases and V 5 bases, and 9 bases lay outside the gene matches. CDR3 nucleotide sequence: TGTGCCAGCAGCGGCGACAGGGAAAGGACCTACGAGCAGTACTTC. As protein: CASSGDRERTYEQYF.

This clonotype has ten or more counts. The V gene is TRBV12-3 or TRBV12-4, the J gene TRBJ2-1; no clear D gene. Trimming left V 5 bases short and J 4 bases short, with 9 bases between. CDR3 length equals 13 residues. The DNA for the CDR3 is TGTGCCAGCAGTCCCACGGATTACAATGAGCAGTTCTTC. This sequence encodes CASSPTDYNEQFF.

The chain employs TRBV20-1 and TRBJ2-7; possible D gene TRBD2, 5 bases. The CDR3 spans 14 residues. CDR1 DFQATT and CDR2 SNEGSKA come from the germline V gene (reference sequence). V was shortened by 3 bases and J by 0 bases, with 12 bases between the two germline ends. The CDR3 bases are TGCAGTGCTAGGGACGCTGGAGGCTCCTACGAGCAGTACTTC. It is translated as CSARDAGGSYEQYF.

This rearrangement joins TRBV7-6 to TRBJ2-1; TRBD1 might be the D (6 bases). The CDR3 contains 16 residues. Trimming pared 2 bases from V and 5 bases from J, leaving 16 bases between. In germline, CDR1 is SGHVS, CDR2 FNYEAQ. CDR3 amino acids: CASSLRPGEFNNEQFF. The CDR3 DNA reads as TGTGCCAGCAGCTTACGTCCAGGGGAGTTCAACAATGAGCAGTTCTTC.

This chain joins TRBV2 and TRBJ1-3; D not certain. The CDR3 extends over 11 amino acids. V gave up 1 base and J gave up 9 bases, with 4 bases separating them. The germline CDR1 and CDR2 sequences are SNHLY and FYNNEI. CDR3 region: CASSEGFTIYF. The CDR3 region has the DNA TGTGCCAGCAGTGAAGGGTTCACCATATATTTT.

There are a few counts of this clonotype. The J gene is TRBJ1-1, the V gene TRBV5-1; 8 nucleotides align to TRBD1. This CDR3 has 16 residues. Germline V gives CDR1 SGHRS, CDR2 YFSETQ. V was clipped by 0 bases and J by 4 bases; unmatched bases: 8. The CDR3 sequence is CASSLVQGASGTEAFF. DNA of the CDR3: TGCGCCAGCAGCTTGGTCCAGGGGGCGAGCGGCACTGAAGCTTTCTTT.

This clonotype has just a few counts. This chain uses TRBV29-1 with TRBJ1-4, with 9 bases fitting TRBD1. Unmatched junction bases numbered 5, after V lost 7 bases and J lost 5 bases. CDR1 and CDR2 (germline): SQVTM, ANQGSEA. The CDR3 extends over 13 amino acids. CDR3 coding DNA: TGCAGCGCCACAGGGGGCGGCAATGAAAAACTGTTTTTT. It translates to CSATGGGNEKLFF.

J is TRBJ2-7 and V is TRBV7-9, with 7 bases lining up with TRBD2. The V gene end was trimmed by 2 bases and the J gene end by 4 bases; junction bases not matched to a gene: 8. This CDR3 has 15 amino acids. Germline assignment: CDR1 SEHNR and CDR2 FQNEAQ (reference sequence). The CDR3 is CASSLPESGTYEQYF. The CDR3 DNA sequence: TGTGCCAGCAGCTTACCCGAGAGCGGGACGTACGAGCAGTACTTC.

This clonotype was observed a few times. The J gene is TRBJ2-7, the V gene TRBV28; 7 bases agree with TRBD1. This CDR3 contains 14 residues. V shed 6 bases, J shed 5 bases, and the junction held 10 bases outside the gene matches. In germline, CDR1 is MDHEN, CDR2 SYDVKM. The CDR3, as DNA: TGTGCCAGCAGACCGACAGGGAAGGCCCACGAGCAGTACTTC. Encoded protein: CASRPTGKAHEQYF.

The rearrangement links TRBV29-1 to TRBJ1-4; D is uncertain. Germline loops: CDR1 SQVTM, CDR2 ANQGSEA. The CDR3 contains 17 residues. Trimming cost V 0 bases and J 2 bases, with 16 bases left between them. The CDR3 here is CSVEDGQTYGTNEKLFF. The CDR3 DNA follows: TGCAGCGTTGAAGACGGGCAGACCTATGGGACTAATGAAAAACTGTTTTTT.

Many counts were recorded for this clonotype. The chain has TRBV10-3 and TRBJ1-1; unclear D gene. The CDR3 has 13 amino acids. V was cut by 0 bases and J by 1 base, with 3 bases left in between. Looked up from germline, CDR1 is ENHRY and CDR2 is SYGVKD. The CDR3: CAISESENTEAFF. In DNA, the CDR3 is TGTGCCATCAGTGAGTCCGAGAACACTGAAGCTTTCTTT.

This clonotype was counted a few times. V usage is TRBV3-1 and J usage is TRBJ2-3, with D perhaps TRBD2 (5 bases). Germline values: CDR1 LGHDT, CDR2 YNNKEL (reference sequence). The CDR3 spans 15 residues. Trimming took off 0 bases at V and 2 bases at J, with 9 bases between the two ends. CDR3 bases: TGTGCCAGCAGCCAAGAACTAGGGTACACAGATACGCAGTATTTT. It is translated as CASSQELGYTDTQYF.

This clonotype was found a few times. V gene TRBV6-5 combines with J gene TRBJ1-3; D is unclear. Germline V gene data show CDR1 as MNHEY and CDR2 as SVGAGI. The CDR3 covers 17 residues. The V gene lost 2 bases and the J gene lost 0 bases, with 14 bases spanning the gap. The CDR3 sequence: CASSYPPGVSSGNTIYF. The CDR3 DNA reads as TGTGCCAGCAGTTACCCGCCGGGAGTTTCCTCTGGAAACACCATATATTTT.

The chain is built from TRBV9 and TRBJ2-5, with 10 bases matching TRBD2. CDR3 size: 15 residues. The V and J ends lost 0 bases and 5 bases, in that order; junction bases with no gene match: 4. CDR1 and CDR2 (germline): SGDLS, YYNGEE. The CDR3 loop reads CASSVDGAGGETQYF. CDR3 nucleotides: TGTGCCAGCAGCGTAGACGGAGCGGGAGGGGAGACCCAGTACTTC.